This passage covers 26 T cell receptor beta chains from one sample sequenced in a study of OX40 agonist ivuxolimab in advanced cancers. This table comes from immunoSEQ multiplex PCR, and its TCRdb copy is limited to in-frame clones, with some not included. The profile shows about 14,000 clones, roughly 77% of them singletons. Here the sequenced sample was CD4+ or CD8+ T cells sorted from blood, taken in a trial of the OX40 agonist ivuxolimab. The receptors stem from an adult with an advanced solid tumor such as melanoma, head and neck, liver or kidney cancer.

The V call is TRBV7-6, the J call TRBJ2-5, with 9 bases matching TRBD2. Germline V gene data show CDR1 as SGHVS and CDR2 as FNYEAQ. V lost 0 bases to trimming and J lost 5 bases; unmatched junction nucleotides: 4. The CDR3 is 15 amino acids. The CDR3 DNA reads as TGTGCCAGCAGCTTAGCGGCTGCGGGGGGGGAGACCCAGTACTTC. As protein: CASSLAAAGGETQYF.

This chain uses TRBV19 with TRBJ2-7; D gene uncertain. Germline V gene lookup returns CDR1 LNHDA and CDR2 SQIVND (reference sequence). V was clipped by 2 bases and J by 0 bases, with 11 bases between them. The CDR3 spans 15 residues. The CDR3 spells CASSISPFSSYEQYF. In nucleotides, the CDR3 is TGTGCCAGTAGTATAAGTCCCTTCAGCTCCTACGAGCAGTACTTC.

This chain joins TRBV5-1 and TRBJ2-7, with 8 bases aligning to TRBD1. The CDR3 loop spans 12 amino acids. J lost 5 bases, V lost 3 bases, and 1 base had no gene match. Germline lookup yields CDR1 SGHRS and CDR2 YFSETQ. The CDR3 DNA reads as TGCGCCAGCAGCTCGACAGGGGACGAGCAGTACTTC. Translated: CASSSTGDEQYF.

The chain has TRBV30 and TRBJ1-2; weak D call: TRBD1 (6 bases). V lost 0 bases to trimming and J lost 6 bases, with 11 bases between them. This CDR3 is built from 13 residues. Germline lookup yields CDR1 GTSNPN and CDR2 SVGIG (reference sequence). Here the CDR3 reads CAWSVLGADGYTF. CDR3 DNA sequence: TGTGCCTGGAGTGTTTTGGGGGCAGATGGCTACACCTTC.

This clone was seen once. The rearrangement uses TRBV23-1 and TRBJ1-6; 7 nucleotides agree with TRBD1. TRBV23-1 is an ORF for which the function is uncertain. This CDR3 is 18 amino acids long. The V segment lost 2 bases and the J segment 5 bases; nucleotides outside the gene matches: 12. The CDR3 protein is CASSQLWTGVPNNSPLHF. As DNA, the CDR3 is TGCGCCAGCAGTCAACTGTGGACAGGAGTTCCAAATAATTCACCCCTCCACTTT.

The chain joins TRBV7-6 to TRBJ2-2; D perhaps matches TRBD1 (6 bases). Trimming took 4 bases from V and 2 from J, leaving 11 bases between them. Germline V gene lookup returns CDR1 SGHVS and CDR2 FNYEAQ. The CDR3 has 15 amino acids. This CDR3 reads CASSSRTDNTGELFF. The CDR3 bases are TGTGCCAGCAGCTCCCGGACAGACAACACCGGGGAGCTGTTTTTT.

This clone was recorded only once. The genes are TRBV30 and TRBJ2-5; no definite D call. V was shortened by 4 bases and J by 4 bases, with 4 bases between the two germline ends. Germline V lookup: CDR1 GTSNPN, CDR2 SVGIG (reference sequence). CDR3 size: 10 residues. This CDR3 reads CAWNGETQYF. The CDR3 bases are TGTGCCTGGAACGGAGAGACCCAGTACTTC.

CDR3 region: CASSLGFRETWLAGLSTDTQYF. In DNA, the CDR3 is TGCGCCAGCAGCTTGGGTTTCCGGGAGACTTGGCTAGCGGGGCTTAGCACAGATACGCAGTATTTT. This rearrangement joins TRBV5-1 to TRBJ2-3, with TRBD2 matching 9 bases. This CDR3 has 22 residues. Germline V CDR1 and CDR2: SGHRS, YFSETQ. J lost 0 bases, V lost 0 bases, and 20 bases had no gene match.

The gene calls are TRBV30 and TRBJ2-3; 7 bases map to TRBD2. With V trimmed by 1 base and J by 3 bases, 16 bases remained unmatched. Germline-derived CDR1 and CDR2 are GTSNPN and SVGIG (reference sequence). The CDR3 is made up of 18 amino acids. CDR3 residues: CAWSGLGPGAGETDTQYF. The CDR3 region has the DNA TGTGCCTGGAGTGGTCTGGGACCCGGGGCGGGAGAGACAGATACGCAGTATTTT.

This clone occurred a few times. The chain links TRBV7-9 to TRBJ2-7, with 8 nucleotides matching TRBD2. This CDR3 region has 14 residues. Germline V gene sequence: CDR1 SEHNR, CDR2 FQNEAQ (reference sequence). J lost 0 bases, V lost 5 bases, and 3 bases had no gene match. CDR3 coding DNA: TGTGCCAGCAGCCCTAGCGGGTCCTCCTACGAGCAGTACTTC. It specifies CASSPSGSSYEQYF.

The V call is TRBV6-5, the J call TRBJ1-2, with D hard to call. CDR3 length: 15 residues. The V gene's germline CDR1 is MNHEY and CDR2 SVGAGI. Deletions cut 6 bases from V and 5 bases from J, with 19 bases between. The CDR3 nucleotides are TGTGCCAGCAGCTTCACAACCGACGGCGAGTATGGCTACACCTTC. It codes for CASSFTTDGEYGYTF.

The chain is built from TRBV7-8 and TRBJ2-2, with no clear D. CDR1 is SGHVS and CDR2 is FQNEAQ in the germline V gene. The CDR3 consists of 15 residues. Trimming took 5 bases from V and 5 from J, leaving 15 bases between them. The CDR3 reads CASSPEARGTGELFF. CDR3 nucleotide sequence: TGTGCCAGCAGCCCAGAGGCTAGAGGTACCGGGGAGCTGTTTTTT.

The chain is built from TRBV11-2 and TRBJ2-7, with D perhaps matching TRBD2 (7 bases). This CDR3 spans 15 amino acids. Germline CDR1 reads SGHAT; CDR2 reads FQNNGV. Trimming took 0 bases from V and 4 from J, leaving 13 bases between them. This CDR3 reads CASSLDPGGAYEQYF. CDR3 in DNA: TGTGCCAGCAGCTTAGATCCGGGGGGCGCGTACGAGCAGTACTTC.

The V call is TRBV7-8, the J call TRBJ2-1; TRBD1 aligns across 7 bases. This CDR3 is built from 17 residues. Trimming took 5 bases from V and 7 from J; bases not matched to a gene: 17. Germline loops: CDR1 SGHVS, CDR2 FQNEAQ. CDR3 amino acids: CASSPFITGTEVNEQFF. The CDR3 bases are TGTGCCAGCAGCCCGTTTATAACCGGGACAGAGGTAAATGAGCAGTTCTTC.

The chain carries TRBV2 and TRBJ2-4, with D possibly matching TRBD2 (5 bases). The ends were cut back, 3 bases at V and 3 bases at J, with 9 bases in the middle. From germline, CDR1 is SNHLY and CDR2 FYNNEI. The CDR3 contains 14 residues. CDR3 in DNA: TGTGCCAGCAGTGACTGGGGAGACAAAAACATTCAGTACTTC. Its protein product is CASSDWGDKNIQYF.

This clone was detected once. The rearrangement joins TRBV7-2 to TRBJ2-3; 8 bases agree with TRBD2. V lost 5 bases and J lost 2; bases outside the gene matches: 9. Germline CDR1 SGHTA, CDR2 FQGNSA. This CDR3 is 16 amino acids long. The CDR3 DNA sequence: TGTGCCAGCAGCCATACTAGCGGAGGTTACACAGATACGCAGTATTTT. It encodes CASSHTSGGYTDTQYF. The full variable domain, its missing parts supplied by reference TRBV7-2 and TRBJ2-3, is GAGVSQSPSNKVTEKGKDVELRCDPISGHTALYWYRQSLGQGLEFLIYFQGNSAPDKSGLPSDRFSAERTGGSVSTLTIQRTQQEDSAVYLCASSHTSGGYTDTQYFGPGTRLTVL.

Note on this clone: The same CDR3 is also encoded by other DNA sequences in this sample. The rearrangement links TRBV7-2 to TRBJ2-7; no clear D. V shed 4 bases and J shed 0 bases, with 7 bases lying between them. This CDR3 has 13 amino acids. Germline CDR1 reads SGHTA; CDR2 reads FQGNSA. CDR3 in DNA: TGTGCCAGCAGCTCCGTCCCCTCCTACGAGCAGTACTTC. The encoded protein is CASSSVPSYEQYF.

CDR3: CASSISFLNTGELFF. In DNA, the CDR3 is TGTGCCAGTAGTATAAGCTTCCTTAACACCGGGGAGCTGTTTTTT. This chain connects TRBV19 to TRBJ2-2; D gene ambiguous. The CDR3 contains 15 residues. V gave up 2 bases and J gave up 2 bases, with 9 bases separating them. CDR1 LNHDA and CDR2 SQIVND come from the germline V gene (reference sequence).

The gene calls are TRBV27 and TRBJ2-1, with 7 bases fitting TRBD2. Germline trimming cut 5 bases from V and 8 bases from J; bases unmatched to any gene: 9. This CDR3 is 14 amino acids long. CDR1 is MNHEY and CDR2 is SMNVEV in the germline V gene (reference sequence). CDR3 sequence (DNA): TGTGCCAGCAGTCCAGGACTAGGCTTCTATGAGCAGTTCTTC. This gives the protein CASSPGLGFYEQFF.

This rearrangement joins TRBV6-4 to TRBJ2-3; 7 bases align to TRBD2. Germline V lookup: CDR1 MRHNA, CDR2 SNTAGT. The CDR3 is 16 amino acids. Trimming removed 6 bases from V and 1 base from J; junction bases left unmatched: 10. The CDR3 bases are TGTGCCAGCAGCCCTAGCGGTGGGAGCGGCACAGATACGCAGTATTTT. Encoded protein: CASSPSGGSGTDTQYF.

Details on this clone: Other DNA sequences in the same sample also yield this CDR3. This sequence joins TRBV4-3 and TRBJ2-7, with a possible D match to TRBD1 (5 bases). The V gene's germline CDR1 is LGHNA and CDR2 YSLEER. This CDR3 region has 13 residues. The ends were cut back, 1 base at V and 7 bases at J, with 11 bases in the middle. Written as DNA, the CDR3 is TGCGCCAGCAGCCAAGTTACAAGGGGAGAGCAGTACTTC. This encodes CASSQVTRGEQYF.

The chain employs TRBV28 and TRBJ2-4, with 8 bases lining up with TRBD1. The germline V gene encodes CDR1 MDHEN and CDR2 SYDVKM. The CDR3 contains 15 residues. The J segment lost 8 bases and the V segment lost 5 bases, leaving 11 bases of the junction unmatched. The CDR3 loop reads CASSLRTGLMDIQYF. The DNA of the CDR3 is TGTGCCAGCAGTCTACGGACAGGGCTTATGGACATTCAGTACTTC.

The rearrangement links TRBV6-1 to TRBJ1-4; D is unresolved. The germline V gene encodes CDR1 MNHNS and CDR2 SASEGT. The length of the CDR3 is 13 residues. V was trimmed by 4 bases and J by 8 bases, leaving 11 bases between them. The CDR3: CASSVGEKEKLFF. DNA for the CDR3: TGTGCCAGCAGTGTTGGGGAGAAAGAAAAACTGTTTTTT.

This clone was detected a few times. The chain uses TRBV19 and TRBJ2-7; 12 nucleotides agree with TRBD2. In germline, CDR1 is LNHDA, CDR2 SQIVND (reference sequence). Germline trimming cut 7 bases from V and 2 bases from J; bases unmatched to any gene: 6. The length of the CDR3 is 15 residues. CDR3: CASTEASGRAYEQYF. The CDR3 bases are TGTGCCAGTACCGAAGCTAGCGGGAGGGCCTACGAGCAGTACTTC.

The chain employs TRBV27 and TRBJ2-1, with D tentatively TRBD1 or TRBD2 (5 bases each). CDR3 length equals 15 residues. Per germline, CDR1 MNHEY and CDR2 SMNVEV (reference sequence). Trimming removed 3 bases from V and 0 bases from J, with 9 bases in between. In DNA form, the CDR3 reads TGTGCCAGCAGTTTGGGGGTGAGCTCCTACAATGAGCAGTTCTTC. Translation gives CASSLGVSSYNEQFF.

The chain links TRBV7-6 to TRBJ2-1, with TRBD2 matching over 11 bases. Germline trimming cut 5 bases from V and 4 bases from J; bases unmatched to any gene: 7. Germline V gene lookup returns CDR1 SGHVS and CDR2 FNYEAQ. This CDR3 region has 16 residues. DNA for the CDR3: TGTGCCAGCAGCCTGAACCTAGCGGGAGGTTACAATGAGCAGTTCTTC. Translating gives CASSLNLAGGYNEQFF.